The clone carrying this T cell receptor (beta chain) was seen more than once but under ten times. Antigen: not known. This record comes from a study of a mutant IDH1 vaccine in newly diagnosed glioma. Study background: Those enrolled had earlier been treated with radiotherapy, temozolomide, or both, mostly both.

Stated time point: week 23, last vaccination. In every dose of vaccine, 300 ug of mutant IDH1 20-mer peptide was given alongside topical imiquimod. Sequencing used immunoSEQ multiplex PCR; TCRdb keeps in-frame clones, though not all of them. The table records approximately 57,000 clones, roughly three quarters of them present only once. CDR1 is MNHEY, CDR2 SVGAGI, per germline. Trimming took off 0 bases at V and 5 bases at J, with 13 bases between the two ends. The CDR3 runs 15 residues. The specimen was PBMCs, collected from a glioma patient whose treatment included an IDH1 peptide vaccine. The chain combines TRBV6-5 with TRBJ1-2, with D unresolved. The TCR sequence derives from a woman between 40 and 55 years old with glioma. Some clones in this sample may be carry-over from other donors' samples. CDR3 coding DNA: TGTGCCAGCAGTTACTCGGGCTTCCCTGGGTATGGCTACACCTTC. It is translated as CASSYSGFPGYGYTF.